Below are 28 T cell receptor beta chains sequenced from a single sample in a study of shared clonotypes between healthy human individuals. The protocol was immunoSEQ multiplex PCR, while the TCRdb copy is restricted to in-frame clones and leaves out a portion. The sample has about 1 million clones, more than 65% seen once; the top ten hold approximately 1.5%. Specimen: memory CD4+ T cells sorted from blood. Subset in this sample: CD45RA-negative fraction. The source is a man between 18 and 29 years old in good health.

The rearrangement links TRBV9 to TRBJ1-6; 7 bases fit TRBD1. Germline V gives CDR1 SGDLS, CDR2 YYNGEE. V lost 3 bases and J lost 5; bases outside the gene matches: 5. The CDR3 length is 15 residues. This CDR3 reads CASSGGTDNNSPLHF. CDR3 in DNA: TGTGCCAGCAGCGGGGGGACAGACAATAATTCACCCCTCCACTTT. The variable domain in full, completed from reference TRBV9 and TRBJ1-6, reads DSGVTQTPKHLITATGQRVTLRCSPRSGDLSVYWYQQSLDQGLQFLIQYYNGEERAKGNILERFSAQQFPDLHSELNLSSLELGDSALYFCASSGGTDNNSPLHFGNGTRLTVT.

This sequence joins TRBV7-2 and TRBJ2-3, with unresolved D. The CDR3 runs to 16 residues. V lost 1 base, J lost 0 bases, and 11 bases lay in between. CDR1 is SGHTA, CDR2 FQGNSA, per germline. Written as DNA, the CDR3 is TGTGCCAGCAGCTTAGTAGGGCAGCTAAGCACAGATACGCAGTATTTT. Its protein product is CASSLVGQLSTDTQYF.

The table lists this clone with a few counts. V and J are TRBV6-5 and TRBJ2-2; D remains unclear. V shed 6 bases and J shed 1 base, with 9 bases lying between them. Germline V gene lookup returns CDR1 MNHEY and CDR2 SVGAGI. The CDR3 has 14 amino acids. The CDR3 sequence is CASSLDVNTGELFF. DNA of the CDR3: TGTGCCAGCAGCCTTGACGTGAACACCGGGGAGCTGTTTTTT.

The CDR3 reads CASKTGVNSPLHF. Here the CDR3 DNA reads TGTGCCAGCAAGACAGGGGTCAATTCACCCCTCCACTTT. This sequence joins TRBV2 and TRBJ1-6; 8 nucleotides align to TRBD1. The CDR3 loop spans 13 amino acids. Per germline, CDR1 SNHLY and CDR2 FYNNEI. The V and J ends lost 7 bases and 7 bases, in that order; junction bases with no gene match: 3.

The chain employs TRBV14 and TRBJ2-1, with 7 bases fitting TRBD2. The J segment lost 3 bases and the V segment lost 4 bases, leaving 9 bases of the junction unmatched. There are 16 residues in the CDR3. Germline V gene data show CDR1 as SGHDN and CDR2 as FVKESK. DNA for the CDR3: TGTGCCAGCAGCCTTGACTCCGGGACTATCTACAATGAGCAGTTCTTC. Protein product: CASSLDSGTIYNEQFF.

This clone was counted a few times. V is TRBV18 and J is TRBJ1-1; no definite D call. V dropped 1 base and J dropped 2 bases, with 8 bases sitting between them. The CDR3 runs to 14 residues. CDR1 and CDR2 from the germline V gene are KGHSH and LQKENI. The CDR3 DNA follows: TGTGCCAGCTCACCACGGTCCGTTAACACTGAAGCTTTCTTT. Its protein is CASSPRSVNTEAFF.

The chain links TRBV10-3 to TRBJ2-3; 8 bases align to TRBD2. V shed 1 base, J shed 6 bases, and the junction held 9 bases outside the gene matches. This CDR3 region has 16 residues. Germline loops: CDR1 ENHRY, CDR2 SYGVKD. As DNA, the CDR3 is TGTGCCATCAGTGAGTTGGGCGGGAGGACGAAGGATACGCAGTATTTT. Protein: CAISELGGRTKDTQYF.

This chain uses TRBV30 with TRBJ2-7; 8 bases fit TRBD1. Germline CDR1 is GTSNPN and CDR2 is SVGIG (reference sequence). The CDR3 contains 21 residues. V lost 0 bases, J lost 0 bases, and 22 bases stayed unmatched. CDR3 bases: TGTGCCTGGAGTGTACTTCGAAGTTTTACCCAGGGGGCCCCAAACTCCTACGAGCAGTACTTC. As protein: CAWSVLRSFTQGAPNSYEQYF.

This clone was observed many times. The rearrangement uses TRBV7-9 and TRBJ2-3; 7 nucleotides line up with TRBD2. The CDR3 is 18 amino acids. Germline loops: CDR1 SEHNR, CDR2 FQNEAQ (reference sequence). V lost 1 base to trimming and J lost 2 bases; unmatched junction nucleotides: 12. CDR3 in DNA: TGTGCCAGCAGCTTAGATGGCGGGAGCTTTTCGTCCACAGATACGCAGTATTTT. Translated: CASSLDGGSFSSTDTQYF.

The chain is built from TRBV4-1 and TRBJ1-3; no reliable D call. CDR3 length: 15 amino acids. Trimming pared 1 base from V and 4 bases from J, leaving 11 bases between. Germline CDR1 and CDR2: MGHRA and YSYEKL. CDR3 nucleotide sequence: TGCGCCAGCAGCCAAGTTTCTACGGGGGGAAACACCATATATTTT. Translation gives CASSQVSTGGNTIYF.

The chain employs TRBV18 and TRBJ2-1, with a weak D call TRBD2 (5 bases). The CDR3 contains 13 residues. The V and J ends lost 0 bases and 9 bases respectively, with 9 bases between them. Germline V gives CDR1 KGHSH, CDR2 LQKENI. The CDR3 nucleotides read TGTGCCAGCTCACCACCGGTCGGAGGTGAGCAGTTCTTC. Its translation: CASSPPVGGEQFF.

The chain joins TRBV6-4 to TRBJ2-7; D perhaps matches TRBD2 (6 bases). V was pared by 9 bases and J by 3 bases, with 15 bases between. This CDR3 has 13 amino acids. Germline CDR1 and CDR2: MRHNA and SNTAGT. The CDR3 DNA reads as TGTGCCAGGGGAGTAGCGGCCCTCTACGAGCAGTACTTC. Residues: CARGVAALYEQYF.

The chain links TRBV4-3 to TRBJ1-5; D gene unclear. The V and J ends lost 0 bases and 1 base respectively, with 4 bases between them. The CDR3 has 14 amino acids. Per the germline V gene, CDR1 is LGHNA and CDR2 is YSLEER. Written as DNA, the CDR3 is TGCGCCAGCAGCCAAGATTGGAGCAATCAGCCCCAGCATTTT. This translates into CASSQDWSNQPQHF.

The J gene is TRBJ1-6, the V gene TRBV5-1; maybe TRBD1 (5 bases). CDR3 length equals 16 residues. The germline V and J ends were trimmed by 1 base and 9 bases, with 17 bases remaining between them. The germline gives CDR1 SGHRS, CDR2 YFSETQ. The CDR3 DNA reads TGCGCCAGCAGCTTGCTGCAGGGAGGGTTGGGTTCACCCCTCCACTTT. As protein: CASSLLQGGLGSPLHF. The entire variable domain, with the rest obtained from reference TRBV5-1 and TRBJ1-6, is as follows: KAGVTQTPRYLIKTRGQQVTLSCSPISGHRSVSWYQQTPGQGLQFLFEYFSETQRNKGNFPGRFSGRQFSNSRSEMNVSTLELGDSALYLCASSLLQGGLGSPLHFGNGTRLTVT.

This clone came up once. V is TRBV11-2 and J is TRBJ2-7, with a weak D call TRBD1 (6 bases). Germline loops: CDR1 SGHAT, CDR2 FQNNGV. The CDR3 is made up of 12 amino acids. V lost 5 bases and J lost 3, with 8 bases in between. The chain's CDR3 is CASSVGGYEQYF. The CDR3 DNA is TGTGCCAGCAGCGTAGGGGGCTACGAGCAGTACTTC.

The chain employs TRBV2 and TRBJ2-3, with a tentative D call TRBD2 (6 bases). The V and J ends lost 7 bases and 4 bases respectively, with 12 bases between them. The CDR3 has 13 amino acids. CDR1 is SNHLY, CDR2 FYNNEI, per germline. The CDR3 loop is CASKRELADTQYF. CDR3 coding DNA: TGTGCCAGCAAACGGGAGTTAGCAGATACGCAGTATTTT.

The chain links TRBV30 to TRBJ1-5; D is ambiguous. Trimming removed 0 bases from V and 0 bases from J, with 6 bases in between. Germline V gene data show CDR1 as GTSNPN and CDR2 as SVGIG (reference sequence). The CDR3 runs to 14 residues. The CDR3 here is CAWSVLNSNQPQHF. The DNA of the CDR3 is TGTGCCTGGAGTGTTCTAAATAGCAATCAGCCCCAGCATTTT.

J is TRBJ1-3 and V is TRBV7-2; D might be TRBD1 (5 bases). The CDR3 loop spans 16 amino acids. The germline V and J ends were trimmed by 4 bases and 2 bases, with 15 bases remaining between them. CDR1 is SGHTA and CDR2 is FQGNSA in the germline V gene. DNA for the CDR3: TGTGCCAGCAGCTCATCCAGTTGGGGGGCTGGAAACACCATATATTTT. This gives the protein CASSSSSWGAGNTIYF.

This clone appeared once. The V call is TRBV29-1, the J call TRBJ1-5; D gene uncertain. Germline V gene lookup returns CDR1 SQVTM and CDR2 ANQGSEA. The CDR3 sequence is 12 residues long. V shed 4 bases and J shed 6 bases, with 10 bases lying between them. For the CDR3, the DNA is TGCAGCGTTGTATTCCCAGGTCAGCCCCAGCATTTT. This codes for CSVVFPGQPQHF.

This sequence joins TRBV5-1 and TRBJ1-1; D is undetermined. The CDR3 has 13 residues. Trimming stripped 5 bases from V and 1 base from J, with 9 bases between. Germline-derived CDR1 and CDR2 are SGHRS and YFSETQ. This CDR3 reads CASRAGANTEAFF. CDR3 bases: TGCGCCAGCAGAGCCGGTGCGAACACTGAAGCTTTCTTT.

The V and J genes are TRBV7-6 and TRBJ1-6; a possible D gene is TRBD1 (6 bases). Germline lookup yields CDR1 SGHVS and CDR2 FNYEAQ. The CDR3 loop spans 16 amino acids. Trimming removed 1 base from V and 9 bases from J, with 16 bases in between. CDR3 sequence reads: CASSLGSGGAGSPLHF. CDR3 in DNA: TGTGCCAGCAGCTTAGGATCTGGGGGGGCGGGTTCACCCCTCCACTTT.

Ten or more counts support this clone. J is TRBJ2-6 and V is TRBV28; D is undetermined. V shed 5 bases and J shed 2 bases, with 16 bases lying between them. The CDR3 consists of 17 residues. Per germline, CDR1 MDHEN and CDR2 SYDVKM. The CDR3 protein is CASSKQGFTTGANVLTF. DNA of the CDR3: TGTGCCAGCAGTAAACAAGGGTTTACGACTGGGGCCAACGTCCTGACTTTC.

The chain employs TRBV30 and TRBJ2-7; 8 bases map to TRBD2. Trimming at V came to 2 bases and at J to 6 bases, leaving 9 bases not matched to a gene. Germline V lookup: CDR1 GTSNPN, CDR2 SVGIG (reference sequence). CDR3 length equals 14 residues. This CDR3 is CAWSKGRGDGEQYF. The CDR3 nucleotides read TGTGCCTGGAGTAAGGGGCGGGGGGACGGCGAGCAGTACTTC.

The chain couples TRBV28 to TRBJ1-3; D is perhaps TRBD1 (6 bases). In germline, CDR1 is MDHEN, CDR2 SYDVKM. This CDR3 has 14 amino acids. Trimming pared 7 bases from V and 3 bases from J, leaving 13 bases between. In DNA form, the CDR3 reads TGTGCCAGCACGCCGGGGGGGCTTGGAAACACCATATATTTT. This translates into CASTPGGLGNTIYF.

This chain links TRBV10-2 with TRBJ1-2; TRBD1 is a possible D gene (5 bases). V dropped 5 bases and J dropped 3 bases, with 10 bases sitting between them. The CDR3 length is 13 residues. Germline CDR1 reads WSHSY; CDR2 reads SAAADI. Written as DNA, the CDR3 is TGCGCCAGCAGTCCTCAGGGTGACTATGGCTACACCTTC. Translated: CASSPQGDYGYTF.

The CDR3 loop is CASRSSRDRERNEQYF. CDR3 DNA sequence: TGTGCCAGTAGATCCTCCCGGGACAGGGAAAGGAACGAGCAGTACTTC. The chain recombines TRBV19 with TRBJ2-7, with 9 bases fitting TRBD1. The V segment lost 6 bases and the J segment 5 bases; nucleotides outside the gene matches: 14. The CDR3 runs 16 residues. Germline lookup yields CDR1 LNHDA and CDR2 SQIVND (reference sequence).

This clone occurred a few times. V is TRBV2 and J is TRBJ2-5, with 9 positions matching TRBD2. Losses at the gene ends were 1 base for V and 3 bases for J; bases not matched to a gene: 15. CDR3 size: 19 residues. Looked up from germline, CDR1 is SNHLY and CDR2 is FYNNEI. CDR3 in amino acids: CASSEGVSSGGRTKETQYF. Here the CDR3 DNA reads TGTGCCAGCAGTGAAGGGGTGAGTAGCGGGGGCCGGACCAAAGAGACCCAGTACTTC.

This clone occurred once. This chain uses TRBV5-1 with TRBJ2-7; unclear D gene. This CDR3 comprises 14 residues. The germline V and J ends were trimmed by 4 bases and 0 bases, with 11 bases remaining between them. CDR1 is SGHRS, CDR2 YFSETQ, per germline. For the CDR3, the DNA is TGCGCCAGCAGCCCAGGTGGGGACTCCTACGAGCAGTACTTC. Translating it yields CASSPGGDSYEQYF.